The subject of this entry is one T cell receptor beta chain. Its specificity is not known. In the PCR, 60 Vbeta and 13 Jbeta primers were used. Assay used: immunoSEQ multiplex PCR; TCRdb lists only in-frame clones, some missing. The sample gives approximately 180,000 clones, roughly 81% of which show up once; 4.5% to 5.5% is in the top ten. V was cut by 2 bases and J by 8 bases, with 12 bases left in between. The length of the CDR3 is 14 residues. Germline V gene sequence: CDR1 MNHNS, CDR2 SASEGT. This entry belongs to a study of cytomegalovirus exposure and HLA in healthy donors. Overall study findings and caveats: It was taken for granted in presence/absence analyses that sequencing depth across donors was roughly uniform.

The receptor's source is a girl aged 10 to 17 in good health and CMV-seropositive. The chain is built from TRBV6-1 and TRBJ1-4, with a possible D match to TRBD1 (5 bases). Sequencing was done on a sample of PBMCs. The CDR3 spells CASSELPAGEKLFF. The CDR3 region has the DNA TGTGCCAGCAGTGAATTGCCAGCAGGGGAAAAACTGTTTTTT.